This T cell receptor beta chain was sequenced in a study of shared clonotypes between healthy human individuals. Background on the study: Donor ages ranged 18 to 49 years: a couple of women, a few men. Overall study findings and caveats: Richness estimates generally favored naive over memory subsets. It was the few donors that limited the genetic and exposure-history diversity represented. Sharing across four donors was highest in naive CD4 (roughly 5%) and lowest in memory CD8 (0.4%).

The CDR3 consists of 15 residues. Unmatched junction bases numbered 8, after V lost 2 bases and J lost 5 bases. Germline-derived CDR1 and CDR2 are MNHNS and SASEGT. On this clone itself: Its antigen remains unidentified.

Profiling relied on immunoSEQ multiplex PCR, and the TCRdb table lists in-frame clones only, not all of them. The repertoire holds about 2,500,000 clones, around 94% seen once, with 0.11% to 0.15% in the top ten. The sample was naive CD4+ T cells sorted from blood. Subset described: CD45RA+ positively selected. This TCR came from a man in his late teens or twenties in good health. V gene TRBV6-1 combines with J gene TRBJ1-2, with 7 bases that match TRBD1. The CDR3 reads CASSETQGRRYGYTF. For the CDR3, the DNA is TGTGCCAGCAGTGAAACACAGGGGAGGAGGTATGGCTACACCTTC.